These 27 T cell receptor beta chains came from one sample sequenced in a study of blood T cell repertoires in COVID-19 (dated by TCRdb to 2018 to 2020). Libraries were constructed by the immunoSEQ multiplex PCR assay. The table was pulled from immuneACCESS by TCRdb, which kept in-frame rearrangements only. Such tables lose some clones; where checked, under half of the loss comes from unresolved V genes, and the rest has no known cause. The sample includes some 150,000 clones, with about four fifths observed a single time. The ten largest clonotypes hold more than 7.5% of the sample. Sequenced input: peripheral blood. The receptors were sampled from a man aged 35-49 years who had recovered from COVID-19.

CDR3 protein: CASSNRRGTEAFF. For the CDR3, the DNA is TGTGCCAGCAGCAATAGACGGGGCACTGAAGCTTTCTTT. The chain recombines TRBV11-3 with TRBJ1-1, with unresolved D. The V gene lost 5 bases and the J gene lost 4 bases, with 11 bases spanning the gap. Looked up from germline, CDR1 is SGHNT and CDR2 is YENEEA. The CDR3 is 13 residues long.

The CDR3 region is CASSGADLNEQFF. The DNA of the CDR3 is TGTGCCAGCAGCGGGGCGGACCTAAATGAGCAGTTCTTC. J is TRBJ2-1 and V is TRBV5-4, with a weak D call TRBD1 (5 bases). This CDR3 region has 13 residues. V lost 4 bases to trimming and J lost 7 bases, with 12 bases between them. CDR1 and CDR2 from the germline V gene are SGHNT and YYREEE (reference sequence).

This clone was observed a few times. This chain links TRBV7-8 with TRBJ2-1, with TRBD1 matching 9 bases. CDR1 is SGHVS and CDR2 is FQNEAQ in the germline V gene. The CDR3 consists of 18 residues. The ends lost 3 bases at V and 2 bases at J; junction bases unmatched: 11. CDR3 coding DNA: TGTGCCAGCAGCTTGGGTTCCGGGACAGGGTTACCCTACAATGAGCAGTTCTTC. Translation gives CASSLGSGTGLPYNEQFF.

This sequence joins TRBV7-9 and TRBJ2-7; 11 nucleotides align to TRBD2. The CDR3 loop spans 15 amino acids. The J segment lost 3 bases and the V segment lost 5 bases, leaving 6 bases of the junction unmatched. Germline values: CDR1 SEHNR, CDR2 FQNEAQ (reference sequence). The CDR3: CASSAAGTSGYEQYF. The CDR3 DNA is TGTGCCAGCAGCGCGGCCGGGACTAGCGGCTACGAGCAGTACTTC.

This clone was seen once. This sequence joins TRBV11-1 and TRBJ1-1; no reliable D call. The germline gives CDR1 SGHAT, CDR2 FQDESV (reference sequence). Between the trimmed V and J ends, which lost 0 bases and 2 bases, there was a span of 13 bases. This CDR3 contains 16 residues. CDR3 sequence reads: CASSLARGSGNTEAFF. CDR3 DNA sequence: TGTGCCAGCAGCTTAGCCCGGGGATCAGGTAACACTGAAGCTTTCTTT.

This clone was recorded many times. V is TRBV5-1 and J is TRBJ2-7, with 8 bases that match TRBD2. Germline V lookup: CDR1 SGHRS, CDR2 YFSETQ. CDR3 length: 13 amino acids. J lost 6 bases, V lost 0 bases, and 2 bases had no gene match. The CDR3 sequence is CASSLGGLGEQYF. The CDR3 DNA follows: TGCGCCAGCAGCTTGGGGGGACTAGGCGAGCAGTACTTC.

The rearrangement joins TRBV7-2 to TRBJ2-5; maybe TRBD2 (6 bases). Germline loops: CDR1 SGHTA, CDR2 FQGNSA. The ends were cut back, 5 bases at V and 0 bases at J, with 13 bases in the middle. The CDR3 covers 15 residues. The CDR3 DNA sequence: TGTGCCAGCAGCACCTCCGGGACTTACCAAGAGACCCAGTACTTC. This sequence encodes CASSTSGTYQETQYF.

The chain recombines TRBV7-2 with TRBJ2-7; TRBD2 aligns across 12 bases. The CDR3 contains 16 residues. After removal of 1 base from V and 5 bases from J, the junction contained 6 bases not matched to a gene. From germline, CDR1 is SGHTA and CDR2 FQGNSA. DNA for the CDR3: TGTGCCAGCAGCTTAGACCTAGCGGGAGGGCCAAACGAGCAGTACTTC. Amino acid sequence: CASSLDLAGGPNEQYF.

J is TRBJ2-5 and V is TRBV5-1; 9 positions agree with TRBD2. The germline CDR1 and CDR2 sequences are SGHRS and YFSETQ. The CDR3 has 16 amino acids. J lost 4 bases, V lost 1 base, and 8 bases had no gene match. The CDR3 protein is CASSLLTSGLGETQYF. The CDR3 region has the DNA TGCGCCAGCAGCTTGCTGACTAGCGGTCTTGGAGAGACCCAGTACTTC.

This clone has just a few counts. V gene TRBV19 combines with J gene TRBJ2-3, with 13 bases that match TRBD2. V lost 5 bases to trimming and J lost 4 bases; unmatched junction nucleotides: 0. Germline V gene data show CDR1 as LNHDA and CDR2 as SQIVND (reference sequence). This CDR3 comprises 14 residues. CDR3 DNA sequence: TGTGCCAGTAGTGGACTAGCGGGGGCAGATACGCAGTATTTT. This encodes CASSGLAGADTQYF.

V usage is TRBV7-9 and J usage is TRBJ2-3; no clear D. The CDR3 has 15 amino acids. Germline V gene sequence: CDR1 SEHNR, CDR2 FQNEAQ (reference sequence). V was cut by 1 base and J by 2 bases, with 10 bases left in between. The CDR3 reads CASSLVQSYTDTQYF. In DNA, the CDR3 is TGTGCCAGCAGCTTAGTACAGTCTTACACAGATACGCAGTATTTT.

This chain uses TRBV27 with TRBJ2-2; TRBD1 matches 8 bases. CDR1 is MNHEY, CDR2 SMNVEV, per germline (reference sequence). Unmatched junction bases numbered 6, after V lost 5 bases and J lost 4 bases. The CDR3 is 15 amino acids. This CDR3 reads CASSPRDRSTGELFF. In nucleotides, the CDR3 is TGTGCCAGCAGTCCCCGGGACAGGAGCACCGGGGAGCTGTTTTTT.

The V gene is TRBV9, the J gene TRBJ2-5; D is possibly TRBD2 (6 bases). Germline assignment: CDR1 SGDLS and CDR2 YYNGEE. Trimming cost V 1 base and J 5 bases, with 12 bases left between them. The CDR3 is made up of 14 amino acids. The CDR3 spells CASSVSGTGETQYF. The CDR3 DNA sequence: TGTGCCAGCAGCGTATCCGGGACTGGGGAGACCCAGTACTTC.

The rearrangement uses TRBV6-2 or TRBV6-3 and TRBJ1-2; no firm D call. Trimming pared 2 bases from V and 1 base from J, leaving 14 bases between. The CDR3 runs to 16 residues. CDR1 is MNHEY and CDR2 is SVGEGT in the germline V gene. CDR3 loop: CASSYDRGLDNYGYTF. CDR3 bases: TGTGCCAGCAGTTACGATAGAGGACTGGATAACTATGGCTACACCTTC.

The chain recombines TRBV18 with TRBJ2-3, with 8 bases aligning to TRBD2. The CDR3 spans 16 residues. V trimming: 2 bases; J trimming: 6 bases; junction bases outside the gene matches: 10. Germline loops: CDR1 KGHSH, CDR2 LQKENI. The CDR3 coding sequence is TGTGCCAGCTCACCAAACGGGGGGGCGAGATCGGATACGCAGTATTTT. Protein product: CASSPNGGARSDTQYF.

J is TRBJ1-5 and V is TRBV10-3, with D possibly being TRBD1 (5 bases). Trimming took off 10 bases at V and 4 bases at J, with 11 bases between the two ends. This CDR3 region has 12 residues. Germline assignment: CDR1 ENHRY and CDR2 SYGVKD. CDR3 DNA: TGTGCCACCGCGGACACAAATCAGCCCCAGCATTTT. This sequence encodes CATADTNQPQHF.

There are a few counts of this clone. The chain has TRBV19 and TRBJ1-5; D unresolved. Germline V gives CDR1 LNHDA, CDR2 SQIVND (reference sequence). The V end lost 7 bases, the J end lost 2 bases, and 6 bases lay between the germline ends. The CDR3 contains 12 residues. The CDR3 here is CASKLGNQPQHF. The CDR3 DNA is TGTGCCAGTAAGTTAGGCAATCAGCCCCAGCATTTT.

This clone was counted a few times. V gene TRBV10-2 combines with J gene TRBJ1-2, with TRBD1 as a possible D gene (6 bases). Trimming cost V 4 bases and J 2 bases, with 14 bases left between them. CDR1 and CDR2 (germline): WSHSY, SAAADI. The CDR3 length is 15 residues. Written as DNA, the CDR3 is TGCGCCAGCAGTGCCAGGACAACAGGGAACTATGGCTACACCTTC. This gives the protein CASSARTTGNYGYTF.

The V and J genes are TRBV6-6 and TRBJ2-3; 9 bases fit TRBD2. V gave up 1 base and J gave up 10 bases; unmatched junction bases: 6. CDR3 length equals 14 residues. Germline CDR1 reads MNHNY; CDR2 reads SVGAGI (reference sequence). The CDR3 DNA sequence: TGTGCCAGCAGTTACTTGGGTGAGCGGGAGGCGCAGTATTTT. Translating gives CASSYLGEREAQYF.

The chain has TRBV7-8 and TRBJ1-2; tentatively, D is TRBD1 (5 bases). CDR3 length: 15 amino acids. CDR1 SGHVS and CDR2 FQNEAQ come from the germline V gene. Trimming took off 5 bases at V and 2 bases at J, with 15 bases between the two ends. CDR3 DNA: TGTGCCAGCAGCCCAATGGGGCGGGAAAACTATGGCTACACCTTC. Protein: CASSPMGRENYGYTF.

V is TRBV7-2 and J is TRBJ2-3, with a weak D call TRBD2 (6 bases). Germline-derived CDR1 and CDR2 are SGHTA and FQGNSA. CDR3 length: 18 residues. Trimming left V 4 bases short and J 0 bases short, with 20 bases between. The CDR3 bases are TGTGCCAGCAGCTACCTCGGCGGGATTAGGGGTAGCACAGATACGCAGTATTTT. Its protein is CASSYLGGIRGSTDTQYF. Filled out from reference TRBV7-2 and TRBJ2-3, the complete variable domain reads GAGVSQSPSNKVTEKGKDVELRCDPISGHTALYWYRQSLGQGLEFLIYFQGNSAPDKSGLPSDRFSAERTGGSVSTLTIQRTQQEDSAVYLCASSYLGGIRGSTDTQYFGPGTRLTVL.

The chain carries TRBV14 and TRBJ2-2, with D hard to call. CDR1 and CDR2 from the germline V gene are SGHDN and FVKESK. V was cut by 2 bases and J by 3 bases, with 7 bases left in between. This CDR3 contains 14 residues. CDR3 sequence: CASSQQQHTGELFF. Here the CDR3 DNA reads TGTGCCAGCAGCCAACAACAGCACACCGGGGAGCTGTTTTTT. Together with reference TRBV14 and TRBJ2-2, the CDR3 gives the full variable domain: EAGVTQFPSHSVIEKGQTVTLRCDPISGHDNLYWYRRVMGKEIKFLLHFVKESKQDESGMPNNRFLAERTGGTYSTLKVQPAELEDSGVYFCASSQQQHTGELFFGEGSRLTVL.

This clone was seen a handful of times. The chain links TRBV7-2 to TRBJ2-3, with D maybe TRBD2 (6 bases). The CDR3 has 16 amino acids. CDR1 and CDR2 from the germline V gene are SGHTA and FQGNSA. V was trimmed by 1 base and J by 0 bases, leaving 11 bases between them. CDR3 nucleotides: TGTGCCAGCAGCTTAGACGCAGCGGGTAGCACAGATACGCAGTATTTT. It encodes CASSLDAAGSTDTQYF.

J is TRBJ2-1 and V is TRBV24-1; 15 bases agree with TRBD2. There are 18 residues in the CDR3. The V gene's germline CDR1 is KGHDR and CDR2 SFDVKD. Trimming removed 4 bases from V and 4 bases from J; junction bases left unmatched: 7. The CDR3 sequence: CATSDPGLAGGWYNEQFF. The CDR3 nucleotides are TGTGCCACCAGTGACCCGGGACTAGCGGGAGGCTGGTACAATGAGCAGTTCTTC.

The chain carries TRBV5-4 and TRBJ2-2, with 9 bases aligning to TRBD2. The CDR3 covers 18 residues. V trimming: 0 bases; J trimming: 1 base; junction bases outside the gene matches: 7. In germline, CDR1 is SGHNT, CDR2 YYREEE (reference sequence). In nucleotides, the CDR3 is TGTGCCAGCAGCTTGGGCGGCGGGGGGGCTTTGAACACCGGGGAGCTGTTTTTT. Translating it yields CASSLGGGGALNTGELFF.

The rearrangement links TRBV12-5 to TRBJ2-3, with 8 nucleotides matching TRBD2. Germline CDR1 and CDR2: LGHNT and FRNRAP. The CDR3 has 15 residues. V shed 6 bases and J 2 bases; nucleotides not matched to a gene: 7. DNA for the CDR3: TGTGCTAGTGGCTATGGACTAGCCGACACAGATACGCAGTATTTT. Its protein is CASGYGLADTDTQYF. Full variable domain (missing parts from reference TRBV12-5 and TRBJ2-3): DARVTQTPRHKVTEMGQEVTMRCQPILGHNTVFWYRQTMMQGLELLAYFRNRAPLDDSGMPKDRFSAEMPDATLATLKIQPSEPRDSAVYFCASGYGLADTDTQYFGPGTRLTVL.

This rearrangement joins TRBV2 to TRBJ1-2; D is ambiguous. Germline-derived CDR1 and CDR2 are SNHLY and FYNNEI. V was trimmed by 7 bases and J by 3 bases, leaving 18 bases between them. CDR3 length: 15 residues. CDR3 coding DNA: TGTGCCAGCATTCCGGAAAGCTCAGCGCACTATGGCTACACCTTC. It codes for CASIPESSAHYGYTF. The complete variable domain, with remaining parts taken from reference TRBV2 and TRBJ1-2, reads EPEVTQTPSHQVTQMGQEVILRCVPISNHLYFYWYRQILGQKVEFLVSFYNNEISEKSEIFDDQFSVERPDGSNFTLKIRSTKLEDSAMYFCASIPESSAHYGYTFGSGTRLTVV.